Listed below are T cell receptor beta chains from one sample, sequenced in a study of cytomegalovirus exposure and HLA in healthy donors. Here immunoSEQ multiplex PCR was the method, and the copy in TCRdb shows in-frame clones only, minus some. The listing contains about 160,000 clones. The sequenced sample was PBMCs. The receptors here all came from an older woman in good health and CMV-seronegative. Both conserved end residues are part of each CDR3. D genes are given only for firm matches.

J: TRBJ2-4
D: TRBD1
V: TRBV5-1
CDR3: CASSPGGELAKNIQYF
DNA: TGCGCCAGCAGCCCAGGGGGAGAACTAGCCAAAAACATTCAGTACTTC

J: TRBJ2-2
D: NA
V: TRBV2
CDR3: CASRGLTNTGELFF
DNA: TGTGCCAGCAGGGGACTGACGAACACCGGGGAGCTGTTTTTT

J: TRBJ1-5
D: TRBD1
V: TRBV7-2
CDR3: CASSSIPGTASGQPQHF
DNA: TGTGCCAGCAGCTCCATCCCCGGGACAGCATCAGGGCAGCCCCAGCATTTT

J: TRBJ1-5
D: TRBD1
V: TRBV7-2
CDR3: CASSFFGTADQPQHF
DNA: TGTGCCAGCAGCTTCTTCGGGACAGCTGATCAGCCCCAGCATTTT

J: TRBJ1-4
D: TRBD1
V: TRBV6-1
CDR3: CASSDPGGAGEKLFF
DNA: TGTGCCAGCAGTGACCCAGGGGGCGCCGGTGAAAAACTGTTTTTT

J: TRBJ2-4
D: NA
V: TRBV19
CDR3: CASSSQGAKNIQYF
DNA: TGTGCCAGTAGTTCTCAGGGGGCCAAAAACATTCAGTACTTC

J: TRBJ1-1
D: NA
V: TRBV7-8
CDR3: CASSLGLAQINTEAFF
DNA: TGTGCCAGCAGCTTAGGGTTGGCTCAGATAAACACTGAAGCTTTCTTT

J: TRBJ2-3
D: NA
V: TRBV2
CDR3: CASRGDTDTQYF
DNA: TGTGCCAGCAGGGGAGACACAGATACGCAGTATTTT

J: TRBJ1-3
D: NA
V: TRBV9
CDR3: CASSPGQFSGNTIYF
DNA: TGTGCCAGCAGCCCAGGACAGTTCTCTGGAAACACCATATATTTT

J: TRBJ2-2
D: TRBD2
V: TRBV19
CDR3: CASSMRLAGGPTGELFF
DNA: TGTGCCAGTAGTATGAGACTAGCGGGGGGGCCCACCGGGGAGCTGTTTTTT

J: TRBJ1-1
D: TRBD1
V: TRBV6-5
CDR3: CASSDDRGNTEAFF
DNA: TGTGCCAGCAGTGACGACAGGGGAAACACTGAAGCTTTCTTT

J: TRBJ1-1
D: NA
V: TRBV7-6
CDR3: CASSLSSLKGGGIAFF
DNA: TGTGCCAGCAGCTTAAGTTCCCTCAAGGGAGGCGGGATAGCTTTCTTT

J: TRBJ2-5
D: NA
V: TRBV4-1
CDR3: CASSQAREALGQETQYF
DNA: TGCGCCAGCAGCCAAGCCCGGGAAGCCCTAGGGCAAGAGACCCAGTACTTC

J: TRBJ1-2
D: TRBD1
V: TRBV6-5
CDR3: CASNLGTGGGYTF
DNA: TGTGCCAGCAACCTAGGGACAGGGGGCGGCTACACCTTC

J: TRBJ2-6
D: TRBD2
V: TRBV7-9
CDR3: CASSLRTSGGPSGANVLTF
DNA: TGTGCCAGCAGCCTCCGGACTAGCGGGGGGCCCTCTGGGGCCAACGTCCTGACTTTC

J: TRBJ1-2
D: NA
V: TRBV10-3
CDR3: CAISEATGWSGYTF
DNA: TGTGCCATCAGTGAGGCAACAGGGTGGAGCGGCTACACCTTC

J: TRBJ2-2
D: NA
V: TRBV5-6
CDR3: CASSLLIGELFF
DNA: TGTGCCAGCAGCTTGCTTATCGGGGAGCTGTTTTTT

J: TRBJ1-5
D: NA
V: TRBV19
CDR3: CASSPTGLLSNQPQHF
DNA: TGTGCCAGTAGTCCTACAGGGCTCTTAAGCAATCAGCCCCAGCATTTT

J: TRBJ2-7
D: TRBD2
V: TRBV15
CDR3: CATSRDIGTSGASYEQYF
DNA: TGTGCCACCAGCAGAGATATTGGGACTAGCGGGGCCTCCTACGAGCAGTACTTC

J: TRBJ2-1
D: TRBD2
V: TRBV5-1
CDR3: CASSHPTSGGTNEQFF
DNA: TGCGCCAGCAGCCATCCCACTAGCGGGGGAACCAATGAGCAGTTCTTC

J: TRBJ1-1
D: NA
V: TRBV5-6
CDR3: CASSSVQNTEAFF
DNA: TGTGCCAGCAGCTCCGTACAGAACACTGAAGCTTTCTTT

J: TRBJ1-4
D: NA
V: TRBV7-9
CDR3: CASSRDFVGEKLFF
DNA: TGTGCCAGCAGCCGGGACTTCGTGGGTGAAAAACTGTTTTTT

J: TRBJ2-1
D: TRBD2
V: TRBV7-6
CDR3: CASSLATPAGANYNEQFF
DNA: TGTGCCAGCAGCTTAGCGACCCCAGCGGGGGCCAACTACAATGAGCAGTTCTTC

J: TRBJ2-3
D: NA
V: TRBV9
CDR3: CASSVRGSDTQYF
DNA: TGTGCCAGCAGCGTTCGGGGTTCGGATACGCAGTATTTT

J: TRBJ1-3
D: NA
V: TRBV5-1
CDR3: CASSPDRRSGNTIYF
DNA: TGCGCCAGCAGCCCTGACAGGCGCTCTGGAAACACCATATATTTT